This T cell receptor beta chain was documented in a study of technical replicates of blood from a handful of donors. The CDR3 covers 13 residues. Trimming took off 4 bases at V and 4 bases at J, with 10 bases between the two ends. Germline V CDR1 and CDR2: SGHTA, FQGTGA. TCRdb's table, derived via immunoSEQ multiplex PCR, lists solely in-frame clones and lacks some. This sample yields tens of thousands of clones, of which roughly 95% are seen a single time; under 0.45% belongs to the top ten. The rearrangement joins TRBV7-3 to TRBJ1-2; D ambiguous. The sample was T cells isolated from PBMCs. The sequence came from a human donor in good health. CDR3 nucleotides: TGTGCCAGCAGCTCCCCGGGATCCTATGGCTACACCTTC. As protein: CASSSPGSYGYTF.